A selection of T cell receptor beta chains follows, all from one sample in a study of molecular identifiers for immune sequencing clone quantification. TCRdb independently ran MiXCR on the PCR reads; one entry per CDR3 protein. The profile covers 600,000 to 650,000 distinct CDR3 sequences, with less than 20% appearing a single time and 0.7% to 1% taken by the ten largest. The sequenced sample consisted of naive CD8+ T cells from blood, with Jurkat cell RNA spiked in. Every receptor here comes from a human donor in good health. Some libraries in this study had Jurkat cell RNA spiked in. Both conserved end residues are trimmed from each CDR3.

V: TRBV27; CDR3: ASSSLVAWEAF
V: TRBV6-1; CDR3: ASSESALAYFYEQY
V: TRBV19; CDR3: ASSIPSGGGLVF
V: TRBV19; CDR3: ASSIIRRQGDTDTQY
V: TRBV6-2/TRBV6-3; CDR3: ASSSPGRSSYNEQF
V: TRBV20-1; CDR3: SARSQGFSYNEQF
V: TRBV13; CDR3: ASSRRPGDYTDTQY
V: TRBV7-2; CDR3: ASSLGQTRTNEKLF
V: TRBV13; CDR3: ASSHRVTSYEQY
V: TRBV5-6; CDR3: ASSYDGRLYGYT
V: TRBV9; CDR3: ASSSSGADTQY
V: TRBV29-1; CDR3: SVARQLAGELF
V: TRBV19; CDR3: ASKGEQGGLQTQY
V: TRBV7-9; CDR3: ASSPVTRAYNEQL
V: TRBV7-8; CDR3: ASTPTGGIDTQY
V: TRBV21-1; CDR3: ASSLSSGPGTRARDTQY
V: TRBV14; CDR3: ASSPDLWNEQF
V: TRBV12-3/TRBV12-4; CDR3: ASKWSGVIPGELF
V: TRBV19; CDR3: ASSIYRTGEETQY
V: TRBV3-1; CDR3: ASSLTQLASEQY
V: TRBV6-1; CDR3: ASSEGGQFATNEKLF
V: TRBV10-2; CDR3: ASRGDLNTEAF
V: TRBV20-1; CDR3: SASAQGYEQY
V: TRBV6-5; CDR3: ASSRLQGTDTQY
V: TRBV10-3; CDR3: AISDRENSYEQY
V: TRBV28; CDR3: ASSSGSGRRNEQF
V: TRBV28; CDR3: ASSSRNLETQY
V: TRBV9; CDR3: ASSVGGQGIYEQY
V: TRBV11-2; CDR3: ASSVSGGPYYEQY
V: TRBV12-3/TRBV12-4; CDR3: ASSQDRVGETQY
V: TRBV7-9; CDR3: ASSYTSTGLNSGNTIY
V: TRBV27; CDR3: ASSWTEGNSPLH
V: TRBV7-6; CDR3: ASSLARGTNEKLF
V: TRBV30; CDR3: AWGVRQMSTEAF
V: TRBV12-3/TRBV12-4; CDR3: ASRDRDHRQF
V: TRBV12-3/TRBV12-4; CDR3: ASSLAMDSAYEQY
V: TRBV30; CDR3: AWSRGFDQPQH
V: TRBV5-1; CDR3: ASSPGTSGDYEQY
V: TRBV4-3; CDR3: ASSQDVGTRSYNEQF
V: TRBV4-3; CDR3: ASSQAALGDTEAF
V: TRBV15; CDR3: ATSIWRGDTQY
V: TRBV5-4; CDR3: ASSFTTSGKFYEQY
V: TRBV4-1; CDR3: ASSPEDRGSDTQY
V: TRBV20-1; CDR3: SARPEGGIFYEQY
V: TRBV10-1; CDR3: ASSESVTTTDTQY
V: TRBV5-6; CDR3: AGSLFSGQETQY
V: TRBV2; CDR3: ASSGLDREVRNTEAF
V: TRBV27; CDR3: ASSLTTSGGPYEQY
V: TRBV7-9; CDR3: ASSVAQHGSPLH
V: TRBV20-1; CDR3: SARDQGHSLAAEAF
V: TRBV7-9; CDR3: ASSSPYDRENEQF
V: TRBV20-1; CDR3: SARDRRRWDNEQF
V: TRBV4-3; CDR3: ASSQDSGLAGHEQF
V: TRBV5-6; CDR3: ASSGTSAYEQY
V: TRBV6-5; CDR3: ASSYDLKETQY